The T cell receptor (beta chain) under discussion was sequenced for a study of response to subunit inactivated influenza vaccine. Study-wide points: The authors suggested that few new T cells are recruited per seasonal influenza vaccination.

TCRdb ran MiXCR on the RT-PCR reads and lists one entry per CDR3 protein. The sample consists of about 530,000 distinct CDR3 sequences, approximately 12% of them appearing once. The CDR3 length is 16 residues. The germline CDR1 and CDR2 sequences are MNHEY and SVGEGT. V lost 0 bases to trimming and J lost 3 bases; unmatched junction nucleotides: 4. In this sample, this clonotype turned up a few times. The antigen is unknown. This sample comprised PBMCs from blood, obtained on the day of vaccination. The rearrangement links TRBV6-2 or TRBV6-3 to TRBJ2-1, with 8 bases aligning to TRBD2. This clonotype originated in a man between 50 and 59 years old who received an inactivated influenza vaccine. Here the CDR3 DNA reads TGTGCCAGCAGTTACTCGCCCGGGACTAGCTACAATGAGCAGTTCTTC. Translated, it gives CASSYSPGTSYNEQFF.